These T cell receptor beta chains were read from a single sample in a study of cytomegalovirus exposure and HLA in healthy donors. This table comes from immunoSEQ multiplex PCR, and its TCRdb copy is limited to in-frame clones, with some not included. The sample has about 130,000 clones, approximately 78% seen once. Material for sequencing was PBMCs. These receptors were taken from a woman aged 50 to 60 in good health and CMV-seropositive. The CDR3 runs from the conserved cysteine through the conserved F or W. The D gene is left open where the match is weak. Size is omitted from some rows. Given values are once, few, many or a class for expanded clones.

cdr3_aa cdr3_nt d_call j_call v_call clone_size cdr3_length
CASSQASGSTDTQYF TGTGCCAGCAGCCAAGCTAGCGGGAGCACAGATACGCAGTATTTT TRBD2 TRBJ2-3 TRBV9 NA 15
CASLFDTNSGNTIYF TGTGCCAGTTTATTTGACACGAACTCTGGAAACACCATATATTTT NA TRBJ1-3 TRBV21-1 NA 15
CASSDSLSEGRELFF TGTGCCAGCAGTGACAGTTTATCTGAGGGCCGGGAGCTGTTTTTT NA TRBJ2-2 TRBV6-1 few 15
CASSQTGWEYF TGTGCCAGCAGTCAGACAGGGTGGGAGTACTTC TRBD1 TRBJ2-7 TRBV28 NA 11
CASSLDREYGYTF TGTGCCAGCAGCCTCGACAGGGAGTATGGCTACACCTTC TRBD1 TRBJ1-2 TRBV6-5 NA 13
CAGASGRGGTQYF TGTGCCGGCGCTAGCGGAAGGGGAGGTACGCAGTATTTT TRBD2 TRBJ2-3 TRBV28 NA 13
CASRGLPSSYNEQFF TGTGCCAGCAGGGGACTACCTAGCTCCTACAATGAGCAGTTCTTC TRBD2 TRBJ2-1 TRBV7-9 NA 15
CASSYSKTSGRETQYF TGTGCCAGCAGTTACTCCAAGACTAGCGGGAGGGAGACCCAGTACTTC TRBD2 TRBJ2-5 TRBV6-6 NA 16
CAWSIQVEQFF TGTGCCTGGAGTATACAAGTGGAGCAGTTCTTC NA TRBJ2-1 TRBV30 NA 11
CASSLVFGTGGMNEQFF TGTGCCAGCAGCTTAGTTTTTGGGACAGGGGGCATGAATGAGCAGTTCTTC TRBD1 TRBJ2-1 TRBV11-1 NA 17
CASVGEKTEAFF TGTGCCAGCGTCGGAGAAAAGACTGAAGCTTTCTTT NA TRBJ1-1 TRBV25-1 NA 12
CASRGAGWLGNEQFF TGTGCCAGCAGGGGAGCGGGTTGGCTTGGCAATGAGCAGTTCTTC NA TRBJ2-1 TRBV28 NA 15
CASSLVAQPYNEQFF TGCGCCAGCAGCTTGGTAGCGCAACCCTACAATGAGCAGTTCTTC NA TRBJ2-1 TRBV5-1 once 15
CASSPGTPYNEQFF TGTGCCAGCTCACCAGGGACTCCCTACAATGAGCAGTTCTTC NA TRBJ2-1 TRBV18 once 14
CASSYSAGQDYEQYF TGTGCCAGCAGTTACTCAGCCGGACAAGACTACGAGCAGTACTTC NA TRBJ2-7 TRBV6-6 NA 15
CASSPGLFNEKLFF TGTGCCAGCAGTCCCGGACTATTTAATGAAAAACTGTTTTTT NA TRBJ1-4 TRBV6-5 once 14
CASSPSRVYTDTQYF TGTGCCAGCAGCCCTTCCCGGGTTTACACAGATACGCAGTATTTT NA TRBJ2-3 TRBV9 NA 15
CASSLTSGRDNEQFF TGCGCCAGCAGCTTGACTAGCGGAAGAGACAATGAGCAGTTCTTC TRBD2 TRBJ2-1 TRBV5-1 NA 15
CASSEQVNTEAFF TGTGCCAGCAGTGAACAGGTAAACACTGAAGCTTTCTTT NA TRBJ1-1 TRBV2 NA 13
CASSLRSPYEQYF TGTGCCAGCAGTTTACGAAGCCCATACGAGCAGTACTTC NA TRBJ2-7 TRBV28 NA 13
CASSAGTGREKLFF TGTGCCAGCAGCGCCGGGACAGGGCGAGAAAAACTGTTTTTT TRBD1 TRBJ1-4 TRBV9 NA 14
CASSGTYNEQYF TGTGCCTCCTCCGGGACATACAACGAGCAGTACTTC NA TRBJ2-7 TRBV2 NA 12
CANRGKDGSPLHF TGTGCCAACAGAGGGAAGGACGGGTCACCCCTCCACTTT NA TRBJ1-6 TRBV19 NA 13
CASSLEVSGYTF TGTGCCAGCAGCTTAGAAGTCAGTGGCTACACCTTC NA TRBJ1-2 TRBV7-9 few 12
CAWSPGEGNTIYF TGTGCCTGGAGTCCCGGGGAGGGAAACACCATATATTTT NA TRBJ1-3 TRBV30 once 13
CASRTDRGGHTEAFF TGTGCCAGCAGGACAGACAGGGGCGGTCACACTGAAGCTTTCTTT TRBD1 TRBJ1-1 TRBV5-4 NA 15
CASSQVIDRDTEAFF TGCGCCAGCAGCCAAGTAATAGACAGGGACACTGAAGCTTTCTTT TRBD1 TRBJ1-1 TRBV4-1 NA 15
CASSGLAGGDTGELFF TGCGCCAGCAGCGGACTAGCTGGAGGGGACACCGGGGAGCTGTTTTTT TRBD2 TRBJ2-2 TRBV5-1 once 16
CASSLEAVSYEQYF TGTGCCAGCAGCTTAGAGGCGGTTTCCTACGAGCAGTACTTC NA TRBJ2-7 TRBV7-9 NA 14
CATSIGLAGSYEQYF TGTGCCACCAGTATCGGACTAGCGGGGAGCTACGAGCAGTACTTC TRBD2 TRBJ2-7 TRBV15 NA 15
CASSLAPRGNSPLHF TGCGCCAGCAGCTTGGCTCCCAGGGGAAATTCACCCCTCCACTTT NA TRBJ1-6 TRBV5-1 NA 15
CASRPGLGSYEQYF TGCGCCAGCAGACCGGGACTAGGGTCTTACGAGCAGTACTTC TRBD2 TRBJ2-7 TRBV5-1 NA 14
CASSRGLRIGDGYTF TGCGCCAGCAGCCGGGGGTTGCGTATAGGGGATGGCTACACCTTC NA TRBJ1-2 TRBV5-1 NA 15
CASSLENSETEAFF TGCGCCAGCAGCTTGGAGAACAGTGAAACTGAAGCTTTCTTT NA TRBJ1-1 TRBV5-1 NA 14
CAWSVPWGGAYNEQFF TGTGCCTGGAGTGTACCCTGGGGGGGGGCCTACAATGAGCAGTTCTTC TRBD2 TRBJ2-1 TRBV30 NA 16
CAWSRDGRGKAGELFF TGTGCCTGGTCCCGGGACGGCAGGGGGAAAGCCGGGGAGCTGTTTTTT TRBD1 TRBJ2-2 TRBV30 NA 16
CATRGAVNTGELFF TGTGCCACCAGGGGAGCAGTGAACACCGGGGAGCTGTTTTTT NA TRBJ2-2 TRBV10-3 NA 14
CASSLGVVATEAFF TGTGCCAGCAGCTTGGGAGTTGTCGCCACTGAAGCTTTCTTT NA TRBJ1-1 TRBV5-4 NA 14
CASSLTVQETQYF TGTGCCAGCAGCCTGACAGTTCAAGAGACCCAGTACTTC NA TRBJ2-5 TRBV28 NA 13
CASSSQRGREYF TGTGCCAGCAGCTCCCAGCGGGGCCGGGAGTACTTC TRBD2 TRBJ2-5 TRBV7-9 NA 12
CASSLAGTGLGGYTF TGTGCCAGCAGTTTAGCTGGGACAGGTCTAGGGGGCTACACCTTC TRBD1 TRBJ1-2 TRBV28 NA 15
CSVGAGEWDNEQFF TGCAGCGTTGGAGCGGGAGAATGGGACAATGAGCAGTTCTTC TRBD2 TRBJ2-1 TRBV29-1 NA 14
CASSPRQAGANGLTF TGCGCCAGCAGCCCACGACAGGCTGGGGCCAACGGCCTGACTTTC NA TRBJ2-6 TRBV4-1 NA 15
CAWSVASVGADTQYF TGTGCCTGGAGTGTAGCTAGCGTTGGGGCAGATACGCAGTATTTT NA TRBJ2-3 TRBV30 NA 15
CASSLGWLQYF TGTGCCAGCAGTTTAGGCTGGCTTCAGTACTTC NA TRBJ2-7 TRBV28 NA 11
CASSLKSGAGEKLFF TGTGCCAGCAGCTTGAAGTCAGGCGCGGGCGAAAAACTGTTTTTT NA TRBJ1-4 TRBV5-4 NA 15
CASSDGTGMDTEAFF TGTGCCAGCAGCGATGGGACAGGGATGGACACTGAAGCTTTCTTT TRBD1 TRBJ1-1 TRBV7-3 NA 15
CASRLGTVNTEAFF TGCGCCAGCAGGCTGGGCACCGTGAACACTGAAGCTTTCTTT NA TRBJ1-1 TRBV5-1 NA 14
CAWSVRGAEAFF TGTGCCTGGAGTGTGCGGGGGGCGGAGGCTTTCTTT NA TRBJ1-1 TRBV30 NA 12